This T cell receptor beta chain was identified during a study of shared clonotypes between healthy human individuals. HIV-negative, healthy adults without recent acute infections or vaccinations were the donors. Over several immunoSEQ plates, each subset's genomic DNA was distributed in even portions. Profiling relied on immunoSEQ multiplex PCR, and the TCRdb table lists in-frame clones only, not all of them. The table has 1,500,000 or so clones, 98% seen once. As regards this clone: The antigen is undetermined.

Germline values: CDR1 LNHDA, CDR2 SQIVND (reference sequence). The CDR3 consists of 15 residues. V shed 4 bases, J shed 7 bases, and the junction held 8 bases outside the gene matches. Study-wide results and caveats: Among donors, clonotype sharing was expected to be affected by sequencing depth.

Sequencing used naive CD4+ T cells sorted from blood. The subset was: CD45RA+ positively selected. This chain links TRBV19 with TRBJ1-5; TRBD1 aligns across 9 bases. The receptor comes from a man under 40 in good health. The CDR3 is CASSTGTGRGQPQHF. CDR3 coding DNA: TGTGCCAGTAGTACTGGGACAGGGCGGGGGCAGCCCCAGCATTTT.